This entry lists 26 T cell receptor beta chains sequenced from one sample in a study of cytomegalovirus exposure and HLA in healthy donors. The PCR used 60 Vbeta and 13 Jbeta primers. Generated by immunoSEQ multiplex PCR, the TCRdb table keeps only in-frame clones and is missing some. The sample lists approximately 110,000 clones; about 81% were seen once. Material: PBMCs. The receptors were gathered from a woman aged 25-40 years in good health and CMV-seronegative.

The J gene is TRBJ2-5, the V gene TRBV19; TRBD2 matches 9 bases. CDR3 length: 14 residues. The V and J ends lost 4 bases and 3 bases, in that order; junction bases with no gene match: 3. CDR1 is LNHDA and CDR2 is SQIVND in the germline V gene (reference sequence). The CDR3 sequence is CASSTLAGEETQYF. The CDR3 DNA reads TGTGCCAGTAGTACCTTAGCGGGAGAAGAGACCCAGTACTTC.

This chain links TRBV14 with TRBJ2-1; 9 positions match TRBD2. Losses at the gene ends were 3 bases for V and 4 bases for J; bases not matched to a gene: 4. CDR1 is SGHDN, CDR2 FVKESK, per germline. This CDR3 comprises 15 residues. DNA of the CDR3: TGTGCCAGCAGCCACCGACTAGCGGTGTACAATGAGCAGTTCTTC. Translating gives CASSHRLAVYNEQFF.

The V call is TRBV2, the J call TRBJ2-7; D gene uncertain. The CDR3 extends over 14 amino acids. Between the trimmed V and J ends, which lost 1 base and 3 bases, there was a span of 10 bases. Germline CDR1 reads SNHLY; CDR2 reads FYNNEI. The CDR3: CASSEGAVFYEQYF. CDR3 sequence (DNA): TGTGCCAGCAGTGAAGGGGCAGTGTTCTACGAGCAGTACTTC.

The count of this clone is one. CDR3 amino acids: CASSLPRSRYTIYF. The CDR3 DNA is TGTGCCAGCAGCTTACCCAGGTCCAGATACACCATATATTTT. V gene TRBV11-2 combines with J gene TRBJ1-3; D ambiguous. Trimming took off 2 bases at V and 8 bases at J, with 13 bases between the two ends. This CDR3 contains 14 residues. Germline-derived CDR1 and CDR2 are SGHAT and FQNNGV.

The sample holds a few counts of this clone. The chain couples TRBV5-1 to TRBJ2-7; possibly TRBD1 for D (6 bases). The CDR3 loop spans 13 amino acids. The ends were cut back, 0 bases at V and 3 bases at J, with 7 bases in the middle. CDR1 is SGHRS and CDR2 is YFSETQ in the germline V gene. DNA of the CDR3: TGCGCCAGCAGCTTGGGGACAGACTACGAGCAGTACTTC. It is translated as CASSLGTDYEQYF.

This clone was counted a few times. V and J are TRBV15 and TRBJ2-3; 12 nucleotides align to TRBD1. CDR1 is LNHNV, CDR2 YYDKDF, per germline (reference sequence). Trimming took 6 bases from V and 4 from J; bases not matched to a gene: 2. The CDR3 is 14 amino acids. CDR3 sequence reads: CATRGTGGADTQYF. DNA of the CDR3: TGTGCCACCAGGGGGACAGGGGGCGCAGATACGCAGTATTTT.

V and J are TRBV4-3 and TRBJ2-5; 7 bases fit TRBD1. The trim removed 4 bases at V and 2 bases at J, leaving 1 base unmatched. Per the germline V gene, CDR1 is LGHNA and CDR2 is YSLEER. CDR3 length: 13 residues. The CDR3 here is CASSRDSQETQYF. DNA for the CDR3: TGCGCCAGCAGCCGGGACAGTCAAGAGACCCAGTACTTC.

This clone occurred once. The chain carries TRBV20-1 and TRBJ2-7; TRBD2 matches 14 bases. J lost 13 bases, V lost 6 bases, and 5 bases had no gene match. Germline V gene lookup returns CDR1 DFQATT and CDR2 SNEGSKA (reference sequence). This CDR3 is 11 amino acids long. CDR3: CSAWTSGRTYF. Written as DNA, the CDR3 is TGCAGTGCCTGGACTAGCGGGAGGACTTACTTC.

V is TRBV18 and J is TRBJ1-1, with D perhaps matching TRBD1 (5 bases). Trimming pared 6 bases from V and 0 bases from J, leaving 8 bases between. This CDR3 has 13 residues. CDR1 and CDR2 (germline): KGHSH, LQKENI. DNA of the CDR3: TGTGCCAGCTCTCAGGGCATGAACACTGAAGCTTTCTTT. Encoded protein: CASSQGMNTEAFF.

The chain combines TRBV6-5 with TRBJ2-7; 7 bases map to TRBD1. CDR1 MNHEY and CDR2 SVGAGI come from the germline V gene. CDR3 size: 15 residues. J was trimmed by 0 bases and V by 6 bases; bases with no gene match: 8. This CDR3 is CASSLFRGSSYEQYF. The CDR3 DNA reads as TGTGCCAGCAGCCTCTTCAGGGGGTCCTCCTACGAGCAGTACTTC.

The rearrangement uses TRBV29-1 and TRBJ2-2; D unclear. Germline V CDR1 and CDR2: SQVTM, ANQGSEA. The CDR3 length is 14 residues. Trimming took 5 bases from V and 0 from J, leaving 10 bases between them. Written as DNA, the CDR3 is TGCAGCGTTCTTACAATTCCGAACACCGGGGAGCTGTTTTTT. Amino acid sequence: CSVLTIPNTGELFF.

The genes are TRBV5-6 and TRBJ2-1; a possible D gene is TRBD2 (6 bases). Between the trimmed V and J ends, which lost 2 bases and 7 bases, there was a span of 10 bases. Germline CDR1 reads SGHDT; CDR2 reads YYEEEE. The CDR3 length is 13 residues. The CDR3 bases are TGTGCCAGCAGCTTCCGGACTACAAATGAGCAGTTCTTC. Translating it yields CASSFRTTNEQFF.

The chain links TRBV9 to TRBJ2-7, with TRBD2 matching over 8 bases. Trimming cost V 0 bases and J 1 base; bases outside gene matches: 3. The CDR3 runs to 15 residues. Germline lookup yields CDR1 SGDLS and CDR2 YYNGEE. The CDR3: CASSVGSGTSYEQYF. The CDR3 DNA is TGTGCCAGCAGCGTAGGTAGCGGGACTTCCTACGAGCAGTACTTC.

The V and J genes are TRBV30 and TRBJ2-5; 10 bases are shared with TRBD1. J gave up 7 bases and V 5 bases, and 7 bases lay outside the gene matches. The CDR3 contains 13 residues. Germline lookup yields CDR1 GTSNPN and CDR2 SVGIG (reference sequence). The CDR3 bases are TGTGCCTGGGGGACAGGGGAAAAAAGGACCCAGTACTTC. It specifies CAWGTGEKRTQYF. Filled out from reference TRBV30 and TRBJ2-5, the complete variable domain reads SQTIHQWPATLVQPVGSPLSLECTVEGTSNPNLYWYRQAAGRGLQLLFYSVGIGQISSEVPQNLSASRPQDRQFILSSKKLLLSDSGFYLCAWGTGEKRTQYFGPGTRLLVL.

This clone was counted only a few times. The sample holds other DNA sequences that translate to the same CDR3. This chain links TRBV4-1 with TRBJ1-1, with D maybe TRBD1 (5 bases). V was trimmed by 2 bases and J by 1 base, leaving 5 bases between them. The CDR3 consists of 13 residues. The germline CDR1 and CDR2 sequences are MGHRA and YSYEKL. CDR3 sequence: CASSQTGNTEAFF. For the CDR3, the DNA is TGCGCCAGCAGCCAAACAGGGAACACTGAAGCTTTCTTT.

The rearrangement links TRBV11-3 to TRBJ1-1; TRBD1 matches at 8 bases. The CDR3 contains 14 residues. Germline CDR1 reads SGHNT; CDR2 reads YENEEA. Losses at the gene ends were 2 bases for V and 1 base for J; bases not matched to a gene: 0. The DNA for the CDR3 is TGTGCCAGCAGCTTAACAGGGGGGAACACTGAAGCTTTCTTT. It translates to CASSLTGGNTEAFF. The variable domain in full, with the rest retrieved from reference TRBV11-3 and TRBJ1-1, is EAGVVQSPRYKIIEKKQPVAFWCNPISGHNTLYWYLQNLGQGPELLIRYENEEAVDDSQLPKDRFSAERLKGVDSTLKIQPAELGDSAVYLCASSLTGGNTEAFFGQGTRLTVV.

The chain carries TRBV19 and TRBJ1-2, with 12 bases lining up with TRBD1. V was pared by 5 bases and J by 4 bases, with 8 bases of the junction left unmatched. The CDR3 has 16 residues. CDR1 is LNHDA, CDR2 SQIVND, per germline (reference sequence). The CDR3 DNA is TGTGCCAGTAGTCCGGGGACAGGGGGCAGGATCTATGGCTACACCTTC. This sequence encodes CASSPGTGGRIYGYTF.

This chain joins TRBV28 and TRBJ1-2, with D perhaps matching TRBD1 (6 bases). Trimming stripped 6 bases from V and 8 bases from J, with 19 bases between. Germline CDR1 reads MDHEN; CDR2 reads SYDVKM. The CDR3 spans 14 residues. CDR3 sequence (DNA): TGTGCCAGCAGATTGACAGGTTCTTTAGGAGGCTACACCTTC. Protein sequence: CASRLTGSLGGYTF.

The V gene is TRBV15, the J gene TRBJ2-2, with TRBD2 matching over 10 bases. V dropped 5 bases and J dropped 9; count of bases not matched to a gene: 12. The CDR3 covers 16 residues. The V gene's germline CDR1 is LNHNV and CDR2 YYDKDF (reference sequence). CDR3 DNA: TGTGCCACCAGCCGTCAAAGGACTAGCGGTGACCGGGAGCTGTTTTTT. Translation gives CATSRQRTSGDRELFF.

The rearrangement uses TRBV4-1 and TRBJ2-1, with TRBD2 matching over 10 bases. J lost 9 bases, V lost 3 bases, and 8 bases had no gene match. The CDR3 loop spans 15 amino acids. Germline CDR1 is MGHRA and CDR2 is YSYEKL. CDR3 amino acids: CASSQGSGGRGEQFF. CDR3 nucleotide sequence: TGCGCCAGCAGCCAGGGTAGCGGGGGGCGGGGTGAGCAGTTCTTC.

This clone was counted between two and nine times. The chain carries TRBV19 and TRBJ2-7, with 7 positions matching TRBD1. The length of the CDR3 is 14 residues. The junction had 7 bases not matched to a gene; V was cut back by 8 bases and J by 0 bases. Germline V gene sequence: CDR1 LNHDA, CDR2 SQIVND (reference sequence). The CDR3 DNA is TGTGCCAGTTCCATACAGGGGTACTCCTACGAGCAGTACTTC. Translated, it gives CASSIQGYSYEQYF.

This chain links TRBV19 with TRBJ2-2; the D gene is possibly TRBD1 (6 bases). Germline V lookup: CDR1 LNHDA, CDR2 SQIVND (reference sequence). The CDR3 sequence is 13 residues long. The V gene lost 7 bases and the J gene lost 6 bases, with 12 bases spanning the gap. The CDR3 sequence: CASNPGAPGELFF. The DNA for the CDR3 is TGTGCCAGTAACCCAGGGGCCCCCGGGGAGCTGTTTTTT.

This clone was counted a single time. The gene calls are TRBV7-9 and TRBJ2-7, with 8 bases aligning to TRBD1. This CDR3 region has 15 residues. CDR1 is SEHNR and CDR2 is FQNEAQ in the germline V gene (reference sequence). J was trimmed by 2 bases and V by 5 bases; bases with no gene match: 8. CDR3 loop: CASSHPDRAAYEQYF. CDR3 nucleotides: TGTGCCAGCAGCCACCCGGACAGGGCAGCCTACGAGCAGTACTTC.

The chain has TRBV27 and TRBJ2-7, with 7 nucleotides matching TRBD2. The CDR3 has 16 residues. The germline gives CDR1 MNHEY, CDR2 SMNVEV (reference sequence). The junction had 5 bases not matched to a gene; V was cut back by 0 bases and J by 0 bases. Here the CDR3 reads CASSLSWRGSSYEQYF. The CDR3 region has the DNA TGTGCCAGCAGTTTATCGTGGCGGGGGAGCTCCTACGAGCAGTACTTC.

In this sample, this clone turned up a few times. The chain carries TRBV28 and TRBJ2-3; 9 nucleotides match TRBD1. CDR1 is MDHEN, CDR2 SYDVKM, per germline. The length of the CDR3 is 16 residues. V was clipped by 5 bases and J by 2 bases; unmatched bases: 8. Here the CDR3 reads CASSEPGQGTTDTQYF. CDR3 nucleotide sequence: TGTGCCAGCAGTGAACCCGGACAGGGGACCACAGATACGCAGTATTTT.

The table lists this clone with a count of one. This chain connects TRBV18 to TRBJ2-1; 11 bases agree with TRBD2. Germline loops: CDR1 KGHSH, CDR2 LQKENI. The CDR3 runs 17 residues. Germline trimming cut 6 bases from V and 6 bases from J; bases unmatched to any gene: 13. The CDR3 here is CASSHNSGRATSNEQFF. The CDR3 bases are TGTGCCAGCTCGCACAATAGCGGGAGGGCGACAAGCAATGAGCAGTTCTTC. The variable domain in full, completed from reference TRBV18 and TRBJ2-1, reads NAGVMQNPRHLVRRRGQEARLRCSPMKGHSHVYWYRQLPEEGLKFMVYLQKENIIDESGMPKERFSAEFPKEGPSILRIQQVVRGDSAAYFCASSHNSGRATSNEQFFGPGTRLTVL.